The clone carrying this TCR beta chain was observed once. Its specificity is unknown. This entry comes from a study of T cell clonotyping in hematopoietic cell transplantation. Trimming pared 4 bases from V and 5 bases from J, leaving 12 bases between. The CDR3 spans 13 residues. Germline lookup yields CDR1 SGDLS and CDR2 YYNGEE. Some clones are missing from TCRdb's copy, which holds only in-frame ones; the method was immunoSEQ multiplex PCR. The sample shows approximately 10,000 clones, about 88% of them seen only once. Findings and limits, study-wide: Pathologically expanded recipient clonotypes increased progressively from day 30 to day 180 as diversity fell. At the given depth, recipient repertoires were over 97% de novo clonotypes.

The chain employs TRBV9 and TRBJ1-1, with D perhaps matching TRBD1 (5 bases). The specimen was peripheral blood mononuclear cells. The TCR comes from a human donor who either received an allogeneic hematopoietic cell transplant for a myeloid malignancy or was a related donor (not recorded which). Some clones in this sample may be carry-over from other donors' samples. DNA of the CDR3: TGTGCCAGCAGCCCCGGGGGGAGGACTGAAGCTTTCTTT. It specifies CASSPGGRTEAFF.